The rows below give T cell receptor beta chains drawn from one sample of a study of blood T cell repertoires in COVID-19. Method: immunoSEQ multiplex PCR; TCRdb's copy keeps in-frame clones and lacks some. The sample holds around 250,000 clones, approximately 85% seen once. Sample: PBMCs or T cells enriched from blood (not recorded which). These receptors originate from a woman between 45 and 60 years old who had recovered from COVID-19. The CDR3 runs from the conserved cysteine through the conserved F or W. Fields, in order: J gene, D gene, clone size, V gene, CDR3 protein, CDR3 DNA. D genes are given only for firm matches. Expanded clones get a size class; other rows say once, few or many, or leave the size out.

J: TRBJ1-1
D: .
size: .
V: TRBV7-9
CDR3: CASSLRERNTEAFF
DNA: TGTGCCAGCAGCTTAAGAGAGAGGAACACTGAAGCTTTCTTT

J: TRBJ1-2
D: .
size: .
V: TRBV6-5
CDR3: CASSYGGSVIYGYTF
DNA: TGTGCCAGCAGTTACGGCGGGTCTGTTATCTATGGCTACACCTTC

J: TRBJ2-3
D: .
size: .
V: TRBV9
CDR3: CASSVTDARGDTQYF
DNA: TGTGCCAGCAGCGTAACGGATGCCCGCGGGGATACGCAGTATTTT

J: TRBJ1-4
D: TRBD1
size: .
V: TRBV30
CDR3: CAWSLQGQGGKLFF
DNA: TGTGCCTGGAGTTTACAGGGGCAAGGGGGAAAACTGTTTTTT

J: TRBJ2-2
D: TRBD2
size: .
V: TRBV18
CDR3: CASSPTGGSGRTGELFF
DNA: TGTGCCAGCTCACCCACCGGGGGTAGCGGGAGAACCGGGGAGCTGTTTTTT

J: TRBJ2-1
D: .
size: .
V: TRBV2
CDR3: CASSDSGEQFF
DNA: TGTGCCAGCAGTGACTCCGGTGAGCAGTTCTTC

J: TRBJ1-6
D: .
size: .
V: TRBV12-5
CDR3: CASGLVMDSSPLHF
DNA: TGTGCTAGTGGTTTGGTAATGGACTCATCACCCCTCCACTTT

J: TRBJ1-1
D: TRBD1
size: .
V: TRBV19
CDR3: CARLTGENTEAFF
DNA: TGTGCCAGGCTGACAGGGGAGAACACTGAAGCTTTCTTT

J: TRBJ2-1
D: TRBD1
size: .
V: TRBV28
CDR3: CASSFDFEGAIPTNEQFF
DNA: TGTGCCAGCAGTTTTGACTTTGAGGGGGCTATACCCACTAATGAGCAGTTCTTC

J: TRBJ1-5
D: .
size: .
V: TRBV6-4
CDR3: CASSERRQVEGDQPQHF
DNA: TGTGCCAGCAGTGAACGGCGGCAGGTGGAAGGGGATCAGCCCCAGCATTTT

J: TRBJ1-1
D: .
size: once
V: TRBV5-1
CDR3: CASSPSTGTEAFF
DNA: TGCGCCAGCAGCCCCTCCACAGGCACTGAAGCTTTCTTT

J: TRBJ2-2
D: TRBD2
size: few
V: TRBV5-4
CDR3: CASSPAGRSTGELFF
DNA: TGTGCCAGCAGCCCAGCGGGGAGGAGCACCGGGGAGCTGTTTTTT

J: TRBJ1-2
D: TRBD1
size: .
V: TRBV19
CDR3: CASSTWDRVSGYTF
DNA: TGTGCCAGTAGTACCTGGGACAGGGTATCCGGCTACACCTTC